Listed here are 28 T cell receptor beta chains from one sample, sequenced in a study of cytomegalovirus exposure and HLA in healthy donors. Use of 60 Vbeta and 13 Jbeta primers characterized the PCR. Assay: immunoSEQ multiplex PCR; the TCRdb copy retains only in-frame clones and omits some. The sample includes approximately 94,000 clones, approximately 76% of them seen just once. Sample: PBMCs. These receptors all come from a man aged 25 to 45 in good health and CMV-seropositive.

This CDR3 reads CASSQDFAGGGTDTQYF. The CDR3 DNA sequence: TGTGCCAGCAGCCAGGACTTCGCGGGAGGTGGCACAGATACGCAGTATTTT. The V call is TRBV14, the J call TRBJ2-3; 8 bases agree with TRBD2. Germline values: CDR1 SGHDN, CDR2 FVKESK. This CDR3 region has 17 residues. Trimming took 3 bases from V and 1 from J; bases not matched to a gene: 9.

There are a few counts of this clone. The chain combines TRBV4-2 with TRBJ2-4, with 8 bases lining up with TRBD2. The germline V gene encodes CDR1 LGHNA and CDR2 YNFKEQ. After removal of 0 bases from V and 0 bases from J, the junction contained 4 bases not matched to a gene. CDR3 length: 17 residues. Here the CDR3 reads CASSQEREALAKNIQYF. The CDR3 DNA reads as TGTGCCAGCAGCCAAGAGCGGGAGGCACTAGCCAAAAACATTCAGTACTTC.

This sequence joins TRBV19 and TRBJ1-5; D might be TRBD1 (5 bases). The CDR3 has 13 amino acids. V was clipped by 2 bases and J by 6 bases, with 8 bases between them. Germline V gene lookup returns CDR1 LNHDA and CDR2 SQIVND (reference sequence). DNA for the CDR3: TGTGCCAGTAGTATATCAAGGGGTCAGCCCCAGCATTTT. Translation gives CASSISRGQPQHF.

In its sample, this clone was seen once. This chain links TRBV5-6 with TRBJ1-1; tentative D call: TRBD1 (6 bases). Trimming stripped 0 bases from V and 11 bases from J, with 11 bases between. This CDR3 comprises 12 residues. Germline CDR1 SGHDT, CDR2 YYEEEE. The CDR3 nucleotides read TGTGCCAGCAGCTTGGTTGCAGGGGTGGCTTTCTTT. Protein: CASSLVAGVAFF.

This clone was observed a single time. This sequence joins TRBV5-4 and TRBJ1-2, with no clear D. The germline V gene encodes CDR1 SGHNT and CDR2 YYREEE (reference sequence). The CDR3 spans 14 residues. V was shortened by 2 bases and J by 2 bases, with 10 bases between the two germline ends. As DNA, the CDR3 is TGTGCCAGCAGCTTACGGACGGGGAACTATGGCTACACCTTC. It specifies CASSLRTGNYGYTF.

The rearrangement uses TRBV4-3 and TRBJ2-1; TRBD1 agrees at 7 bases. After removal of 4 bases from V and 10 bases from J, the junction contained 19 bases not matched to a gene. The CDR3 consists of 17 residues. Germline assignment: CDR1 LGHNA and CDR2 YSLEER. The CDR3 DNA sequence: TGCGCCAGCAGCCCCTATATCGACAGGGTGTTGGCTCTGGAGCAGTTCTTC. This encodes CASSPYIDRVLALEQFF.

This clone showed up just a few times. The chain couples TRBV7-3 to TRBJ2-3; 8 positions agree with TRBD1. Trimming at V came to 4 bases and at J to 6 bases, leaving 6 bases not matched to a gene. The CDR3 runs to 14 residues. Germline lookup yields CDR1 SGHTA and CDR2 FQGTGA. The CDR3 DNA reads TGTGCCAGCAGCTCGCAGGGGGCTAAGGATACGCAGTATTTT. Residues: CASSSQGAKDTQYF.

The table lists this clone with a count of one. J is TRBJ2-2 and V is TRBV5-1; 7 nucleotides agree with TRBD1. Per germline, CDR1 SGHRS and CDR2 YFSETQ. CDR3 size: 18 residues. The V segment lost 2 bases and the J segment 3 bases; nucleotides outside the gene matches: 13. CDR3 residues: CASSLPTGPTVDTGELFF. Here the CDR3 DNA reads TGCGCCAGCAGCTTACCGACAGGGCCAACTGTGGACACCGGGGAGCTGTTTTTT.

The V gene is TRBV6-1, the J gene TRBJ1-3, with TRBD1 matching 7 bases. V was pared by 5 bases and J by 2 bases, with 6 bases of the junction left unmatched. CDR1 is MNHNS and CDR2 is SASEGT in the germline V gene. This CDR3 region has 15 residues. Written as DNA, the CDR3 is TGTGCCAGCAGTTCTTTGACAGGGACTGGAAACACCATATATTTT. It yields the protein CASSSLTGTGNTIYF.

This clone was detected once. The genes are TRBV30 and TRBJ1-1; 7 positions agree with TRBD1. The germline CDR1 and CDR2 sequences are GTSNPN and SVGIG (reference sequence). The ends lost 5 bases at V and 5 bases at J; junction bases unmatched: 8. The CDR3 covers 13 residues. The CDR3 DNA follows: TGTGCCTGGGTTCAGGGGGTTGGTACTGAAGCTTTCTTT. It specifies CAWVQGVGTEAFF. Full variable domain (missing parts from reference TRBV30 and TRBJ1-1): SQTIHQWPATLVQPVGSPLSLECTVEGTSNPNLYWYRQAAGRGLQLLFYSVGIGQISSEVPQNLSASRPQDRQFILSSKKLLLSDSGFYLCAWVQGVGTEAFFGQGTRLTVV.

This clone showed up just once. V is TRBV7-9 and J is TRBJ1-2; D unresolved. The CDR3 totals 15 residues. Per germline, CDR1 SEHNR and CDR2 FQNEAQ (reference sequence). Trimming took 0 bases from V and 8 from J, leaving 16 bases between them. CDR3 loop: CASSLAGKSGVGYTF. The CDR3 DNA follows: TGTGCCAGCAGCTTAGCGGGGAAGAGCGGTGTCGGCTACACCTTC. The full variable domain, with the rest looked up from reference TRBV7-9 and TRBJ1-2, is DTGVSQNPRHKITKRGQNVTFRCDPISEHNRLYWYRQTLGQGPEFLTYFQNEAQLEKSRLLSDRFSAERPKGSFSTLEIQRTEQGDSAMYLCASSLAGKSGVGYTFGSGTRLTVV.

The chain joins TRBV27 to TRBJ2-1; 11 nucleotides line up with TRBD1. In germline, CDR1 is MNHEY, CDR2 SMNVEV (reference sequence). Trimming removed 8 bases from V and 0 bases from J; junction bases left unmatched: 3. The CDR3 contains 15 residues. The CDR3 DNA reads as TGTGCCAGCGGGACAGGGGGGAGCTCCTACAATGAGCAGTTCTTC. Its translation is CASGTGGSSYNEQFF.

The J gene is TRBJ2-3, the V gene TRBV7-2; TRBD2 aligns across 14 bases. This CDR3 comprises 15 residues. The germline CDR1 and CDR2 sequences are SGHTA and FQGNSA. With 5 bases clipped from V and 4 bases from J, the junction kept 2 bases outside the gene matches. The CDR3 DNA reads TGTGCCAGCAGCCCGACTAGCGGGGGGGCAGATACGCAGTATTTT. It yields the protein CASSPTSGGADTQYF.

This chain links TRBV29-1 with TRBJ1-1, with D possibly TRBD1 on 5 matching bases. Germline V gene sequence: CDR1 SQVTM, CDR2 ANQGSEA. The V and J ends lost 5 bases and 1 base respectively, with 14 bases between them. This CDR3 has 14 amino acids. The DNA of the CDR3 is TGCAGCGTTACTGACACGACAGAGAACACTGAAGCTTTCTTT. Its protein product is CSVTDTTENTEAFF.

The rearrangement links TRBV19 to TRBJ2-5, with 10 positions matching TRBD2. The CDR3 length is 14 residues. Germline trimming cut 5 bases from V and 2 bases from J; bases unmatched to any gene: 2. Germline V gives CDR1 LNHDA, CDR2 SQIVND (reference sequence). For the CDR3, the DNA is TGTGCCAGTAGTGAGCGGGGGGGACAAGAGACCCAGTACTTC. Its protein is CASSERGGQETQYF. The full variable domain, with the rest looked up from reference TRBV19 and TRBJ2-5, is DGGITQSPKYLFRKEGQNVTLSCEQNLNHDAMYWYRQDPGQGLRLIYYSQIVNDFQKGDIAEGYSVSREKKESFPLTVTSAQKNPTAFYLCASSERGGQETQYFGPGTRLLVL.

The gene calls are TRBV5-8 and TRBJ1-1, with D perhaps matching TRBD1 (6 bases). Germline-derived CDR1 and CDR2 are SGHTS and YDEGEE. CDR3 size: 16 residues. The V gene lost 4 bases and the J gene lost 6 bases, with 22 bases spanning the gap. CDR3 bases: TGTGCCAGCAGCGCCACAGGGAGGGGTGGGCGACCTGAAGCTTTCTTT. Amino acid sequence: CASSATGRGGRPEAFF.

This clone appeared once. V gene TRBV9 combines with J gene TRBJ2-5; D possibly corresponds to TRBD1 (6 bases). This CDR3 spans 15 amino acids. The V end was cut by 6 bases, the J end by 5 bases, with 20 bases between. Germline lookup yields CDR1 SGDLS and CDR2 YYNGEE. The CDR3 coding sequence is TGTGCCAGCACTCGGACAGTGTCGTTTCGGGAGACCCAGTACTTC. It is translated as CASTRTVSFRETQYF.

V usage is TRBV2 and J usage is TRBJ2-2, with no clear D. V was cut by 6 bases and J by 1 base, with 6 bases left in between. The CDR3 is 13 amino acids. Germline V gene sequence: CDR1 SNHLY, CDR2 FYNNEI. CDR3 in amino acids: CASRAQNTGELFF. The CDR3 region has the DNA TGTGCCAGCAGGGCCCAGAACACCGGGGAGCTGTTTTTT.

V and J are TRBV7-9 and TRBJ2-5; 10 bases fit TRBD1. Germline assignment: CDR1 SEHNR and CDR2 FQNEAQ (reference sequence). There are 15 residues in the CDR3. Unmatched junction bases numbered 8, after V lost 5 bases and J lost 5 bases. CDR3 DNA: TGTGCCAGCAGCCACCGGGACAGGGGTCGGGAGACCCAGTACTTC. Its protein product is CASSHRDRGRETQYF.

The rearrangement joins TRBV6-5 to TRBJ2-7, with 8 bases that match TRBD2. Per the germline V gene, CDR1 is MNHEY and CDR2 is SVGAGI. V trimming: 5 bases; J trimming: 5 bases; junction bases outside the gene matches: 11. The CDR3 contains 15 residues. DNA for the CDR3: TGTGCCAGCAGTAAGTGGAGCGGGAGAAGGAACGAGCAGTACTTC. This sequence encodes CASSKWSGRRNEQYF.

CDR3 sequence reads: CASSDSTSGPYNEQFF. For the CDR3, the DNA is TGTGCCAGCAGCGATTCGACTAGCGGTCCTTACAATGAGCAGTTCTTC. This rearrangement joins TRBV9 to TRBJ2-1, with 9 bases fitting TRBD2. Trimming at V came to 3 bases and at J to 4 bases, leaving 8 bases not matched to a gene. This CDR3 is built from 16 residues. The germline CDR1 and CDR2 sequences are SGDLS and YYNGEE.

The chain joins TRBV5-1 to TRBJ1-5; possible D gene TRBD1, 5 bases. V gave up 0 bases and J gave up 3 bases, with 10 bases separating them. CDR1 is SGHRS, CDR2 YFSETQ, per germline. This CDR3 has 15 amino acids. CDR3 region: CASSLEGRFNQPQHF. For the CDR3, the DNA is TGCGCCAGCAGCTTGGAGGGGCGTTTCAATCAGCCCCAGCATTTT.

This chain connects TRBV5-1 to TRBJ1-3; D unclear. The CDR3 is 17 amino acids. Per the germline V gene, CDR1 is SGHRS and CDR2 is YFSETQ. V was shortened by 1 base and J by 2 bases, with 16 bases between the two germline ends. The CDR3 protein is CASSLNPIPSPGNTIYF. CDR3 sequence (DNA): TGCGCCAGCAGCTTGAATCCCATCCCAAGCCCTGGAAACACCATATATTTT.

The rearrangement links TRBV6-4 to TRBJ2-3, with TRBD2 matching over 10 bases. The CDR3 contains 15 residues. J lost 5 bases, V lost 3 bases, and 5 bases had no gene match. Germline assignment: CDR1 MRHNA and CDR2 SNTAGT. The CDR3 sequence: CASSEEAGGQDTQYF. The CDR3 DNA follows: TGTGCCAGCAGTGAAGAAGCGGGGGGGCAAGATACGCAGTATTTT.

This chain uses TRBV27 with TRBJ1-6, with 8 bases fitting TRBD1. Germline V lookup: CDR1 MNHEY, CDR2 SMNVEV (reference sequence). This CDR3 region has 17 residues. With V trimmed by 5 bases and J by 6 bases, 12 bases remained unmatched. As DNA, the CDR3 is TGTGCCAGCAGTATCACCGCCGGGACAGGCTTTAATTCACCCCTCCACTTT. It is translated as CASSITAGTGFNSPLHF.

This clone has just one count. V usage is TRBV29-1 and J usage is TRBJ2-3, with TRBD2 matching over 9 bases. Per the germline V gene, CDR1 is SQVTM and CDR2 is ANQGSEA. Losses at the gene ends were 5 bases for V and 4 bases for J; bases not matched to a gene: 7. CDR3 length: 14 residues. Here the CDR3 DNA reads TGCAGCGTTAGAAGCGGGGGGTCCGCAGATACGCAGTATTTT. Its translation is CSVRSGGSADTQYF.

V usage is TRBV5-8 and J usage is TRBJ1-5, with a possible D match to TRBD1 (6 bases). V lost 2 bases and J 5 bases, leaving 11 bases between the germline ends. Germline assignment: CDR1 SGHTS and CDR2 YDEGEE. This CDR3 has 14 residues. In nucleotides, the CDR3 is TGTGCCAGCAGCTTCAGGGGACCTGATCAGCCCCAGCATTTT. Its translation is CASSFRGPDQPQHF. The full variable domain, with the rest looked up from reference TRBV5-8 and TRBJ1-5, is EAGVTQSPTHLIKTRGQQATLRCSPISGHTSVYWYQQALGLGLQFLLWYDEGEERNRGNFPPRFSGRQFPNYSSELNVNALELEDSALYLCASSFRGPDQPQHFGDGTRLSIL.

CDR3 coding DNA: TGTGCCAGCAGCTTGGTGGGACAGGAAGCTTTCTTT. The encoded protein is CASSLVGQEAFF. This chain joins TRBV5-4 and TRBJ1-1; 7 nucleotides line up with TRBD1. The J segment lost 8 bases and the V segment lost 0 bases, leaving 1 base of the junction unmatched. Germline V gives CDR1 SGHNT, CDR2 YYREEE (reference sequence). The CDR3 sequence is 12 residues long.